Reported below is one T cell receptor beta chain. Antigen specificity is unknown. The data were obtained in a study of T cells in localized non-small cell lung cancer. Overall study findings and caveats: Multi-region tumor sequencing was not done, so intratumor heterogeneity could not be excluded. Greater T cell density in blood accompanied longer overall survival. Appearing in adjacent lung were a median about 60 of the top 100 tumor clones. Measurement of T cell clonality placed uninvolved adjacent lung highest, above the level in tumor.

Sequenced by immunoSEQ multiplex PCR; TCRdb stores in-frame clones only, minus some. The table lists tens of thousands of clones, about 86% of them singletons. There are 15 residues in the CDR3. Trimming cost V 4 bases and J 0 bases, with 11 bases left between them. Germline V gene sequence: CDR1 SEHNR, CDR2 FQNEAQ (reference sequence). The TCR sequence derives from a male donor at least 60 years old with stage III squamous cell lung carcinoma. The chain has TRBV7-9 and TRBJ2-3, with a tentative D call TRBD2 (6 bases). The sequencing used peripheral blood, collected before any cancer treatment. This CDR3 is CASSYGAGSTDTQYF. DNA for the CDR3: TGTGCCAGCAGCTACGGGGCGGGGAGCACAGATACGCAGTATTTT.